This TCR beta chain was recovered during a study of cytotoxic CD8 clonotypes in ibrutinib-treated CLL. There are 17 residues in the CDR3. Trimming removed 3 bases at V and 6 bases at J, with 25 bases between. CDR1 is SGHDT, CDR2 YYEEEE, per germline. TCRdb's copy holds only in-frame clones and misses some; the assay was immunoSEQ multiplex PCR. The sample records hundreds of thousands of clones, less than 75% being singletons. Around 2 micrograms of genomic DNA (from cryopreserved PBMCs) were used for TCR beta libraries. The V call is TRBV5-6, the J call TRBJ2-7; the D gene is possibly TRBD2 (6 bases). The source is a human donor with chronic lymphocytic leukemia. Specimen: PBMCs, collected after 24 months of ibrutinib treatment. The CDR3, as DNA: TGTGCCAGCAGCTCTGAAATGGGACTTTCTAGTCGGGTCGAGCAGTACTTC. Amino acids: CASSSEMGLSSRVEQYF.